This section outlines one T cell receptor beta chain sequence together with its context. MiXCR, applied by TCRdb to the PCR reads, yields one record per CDR3 protein. Of about 500,000 distinct CDR3 sequences in the sample, roughly 24% were seen once. In germline, CDR1 is KGHDR, CDR2 SFDVKD. The junction had 8 bases not matched to a gene; V was cut back by 3 bases and J by 5 bases. The CDR3 spans 15 residues. Preparation of naive CD8 libraries involved about 17,000 to 1,100,000 sorted cells and 10%, 30% or 50% RNA. This specimen comes from a study of molecular identifiers for immune sequencing clone quantification.

The sample comprised naive CD8+ T cells from blood, with Jurkat cell RNA spiked in. As to subset: FACS-sorted CD8+CD4-CCR7+CD45RA+ naive T cells. The V and J genes are TRBV24-1 and TRBJ2-5; 7 bases match TRBD1. This receptor was identified in a human donor in good health. Some libraries in this study had Jurkat cell RNA spiked in. CDR3 in amino acids: CATSDRQGRGETQYF. CDR3 DNA: TGTGCCACCAGTGATCGACAGGGTCGTGGGGAGACCCAGTACTTC.